This T cell receptor beta chain emerged from a study of T-cell reconstitution after alpha-beta-depleted transplantation in children. General study results and limits: Roughly two months post-transplant, alpha-beta T cells reportedly originated from several hundred graft clones that had expanded.

The sample holds a few counts of this clonotype. Antigen specificity is unknown. At one end the junction does not follow the germline gene, possibly because of a read error. Molecular barcoding with unique molecular identifiers was used for the TCRbeta library. TCRdb used MiXCR to reprocess the PCR reads, holding one entry per CDR3 protein. The data show 100,000 to 150,000 distinct CDR3 sequences, approximately 22% seen once. The CDR3 spans 12 residues. CDR1 and CDR2 (germline): SGHDT, YYEEEE. The chain couples TRBV5-6 to TRBJ1-1; 10 nucleotides line up with TRBD1. The clonotype was recovered from a male patient under 10 years old who had a stem cell transplant for chronic granulomatous disease, so the T cells may come from the graft donor. The material was PBMCs, mostly from graft donor cells, obtained 180 days after TCRalphabeta/CD19-depleted stem cell transplant. CDR3 sequence (DNA): TGTGCCAGCAGCTTGGGGGGGACAGGGGCCTCATTT. Translating gives CASSLGGTGASF.